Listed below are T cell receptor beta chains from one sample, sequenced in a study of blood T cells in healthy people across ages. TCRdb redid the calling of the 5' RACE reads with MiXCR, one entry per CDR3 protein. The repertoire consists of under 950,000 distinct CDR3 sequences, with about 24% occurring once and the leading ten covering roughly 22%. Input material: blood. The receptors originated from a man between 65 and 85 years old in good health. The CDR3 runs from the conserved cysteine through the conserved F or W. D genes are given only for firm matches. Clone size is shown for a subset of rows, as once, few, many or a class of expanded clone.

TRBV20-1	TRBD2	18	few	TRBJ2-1	CSAGLAGRGISSYNEQFF	TGCAGTGCGGGACTAGCGGGTCGGGGAATAAGCTCCTACAATGAGCAGTTCTTC
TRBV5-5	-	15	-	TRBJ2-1	CASSLGQLSYNEQFF	TGTGCCAGCAGCTTGGGACAGTTATCCTACAATGAGCAGTTCTTC
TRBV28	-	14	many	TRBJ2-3	CASSARPGPGTQYF	TGTGCCAGCAGTGCTCGCCCGGGCCCCGGTACGCAGTATTTT
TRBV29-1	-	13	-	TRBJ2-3	CSARADSADTQYF	TGCAGCGCTAGAGCGGATAGCGCAGATACGCAGTATTTT
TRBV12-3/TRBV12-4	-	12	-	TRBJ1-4	CASRAGVEKLFF	TGTGCCAGCAGGGCAGGGGTCGAAAAACTGTTTTTT
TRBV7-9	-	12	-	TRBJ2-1	CASRPTEGEQFF	TGTGCCAGCAGGCCGACTGAGGGCGAGCAGTTCTTC
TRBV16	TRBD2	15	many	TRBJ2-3	CASSRTSGGSDTQYF	TGTGCCAGCAGCCGTACTAGCGGGGGCTCAGATACGCAGTATTTT
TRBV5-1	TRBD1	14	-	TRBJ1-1	CASSPTGGSTEAFF	TGTGCCAGCAGCCCGACAGGGGGCAGCACTGAAGCTTTCTTT
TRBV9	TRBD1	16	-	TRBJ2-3	CASSPDPGTATDTQYF	TGTGCCAGCAGCCCGGACCCCGGGACAGCCACAGATACGCAGTATTTT
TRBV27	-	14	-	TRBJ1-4	CASSLLGPNEKLFF	TGTGCCAGCAGTTTACTGGGGCCTAATGAAAAACTGTTTTTT
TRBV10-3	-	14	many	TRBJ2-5	CAISSPGIQETQYF	TGTGCCATCAGCTCCCCAGGGATCCAAGAGACCCAGTACTTC
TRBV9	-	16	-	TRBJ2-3	CASSVEGAGSTDTQYF	TGTGCCAGCAGCGTAGAGGGAGCGGGTAGCACAGATACGCAGTATTTT
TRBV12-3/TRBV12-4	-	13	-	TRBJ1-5	CASSLGRYQPQHF	TGTGCCAGCAGTTTAGGCCGATATCAGCCCCAGCATTTT
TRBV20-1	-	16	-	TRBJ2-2	CSARDPGAFGTGELFF	TGCAGTGCTAGGGATCCGGGGGCGTTTGGCACCGGGGAGCTGTTTTTT
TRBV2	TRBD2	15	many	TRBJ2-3	CASNRLAGTTDTQYF	TGTGCCAGCAACCGACTAGCGGGGACCACAGATACGCAGTATTTT
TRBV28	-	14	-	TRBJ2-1	CASRRRASYNEQFF	TGTGCCAGCAGAAGGAGGGCCTCCTACAATGAGCAGTTCTTC